The entry below gives a single TCR beta chain sequence along with its context. The antigen is not known. This record belongs to a study of shared clonotypes between healthy human individuals. Study context: Donors were a couple of women and three men aged 18 to 49.

Sequencing used immunoSEQ multiplex PCR; TCRdb keeps in-frame clones, though not all of them. This sample has some 1.5 million clones, with about 98% found just once. Donors included only healthy HIV-negative adults lacking recent acute infections or vaccinations. Trimming at V came to 4 bases and at J to 3 bases, leaving 10 bases not matched to a gene. The CDR3 runs 16 residues. The germline CDR1 and CDR2 sequences are SNHLY and FYNNEI. Broader study findings: For naive CD4 cells, 4% to 6% of clonotypes were shared across a few donors.

This clonotype was sampled from a young man in good health. The rearrangement joins TRBV2 to TRBJ2-7, with 9 nucleotides matching TRBD2. Specimen: naive CD4+ T cells sorted from blood. Subset denoted: CD45RA+ positively selected. For the CDR3, the DNA is TGTGCCAGCAGTGGGGCTAGCGGGATTGTTAGCTACGAGCAGTACTTC. It is translated as CASSGASGIVSYEQYF.